One sample yielded the 9 T cell receptor beta chains listed below, sequenced in a study of blood T cell repertoires in COVID-19 (dated by TCRdb to the early 2020s). Libraries were constructed by the immunoSEQ multiplex PCR assay. TCRdb carries this immuneACCESS record with in-frame sequences only. Its versions omit some clonotypes, under half of them owing to an unresolved V gene in the studies checked, with the rest unexplained. Recorded for this sample are around 64,000 clones; around nine tenths of them occurred a single time. The biggest ten clones account for more than 15% of the sample. Sequencing was done on a sample of peripheral blood. The receptors come from a woman aged 80 or over with acute or convalescent COVID-19.

This rearrangement joins TRBV18 to TRBJ2-1; D is unclear. Trimming removed 0 bases at V and 4 bases at J, with 10 bases between. The CDR3 runs 15 residues. Germline CDR1 KGHSH, CDR2 LQKENI. The CDR3 reads CASSPPTLKYNEQFF. DNA of the CDR3: TGTGCCAGCTCACCACCCACATTGAAATACAATGAGCAGTTCTTC.

The chain couples TRBV7-9 to TRBJ2-1; no definite D call. The V end was cut by 4 bases, the J end by 8 bases, with 6 bases between. CDR1 SEHNR and CDR2 FQNEAQ come from the germline V gene (reference sequence). This CDR3 has 11 residues. CDR3 bases: TGTGCCAGCAGCTACTCGTATGAGCAGTTCTTC. It codes for CASSYSYEQFF.

The chain employs TRBV19 and TRBJ2-2; 7 bases agree with TRBD1. J was trimmed by 6 bases and V by 3 bases; bases with no gene match: 7. This CDR3 is 15 amino acids long. Germline V gene sequence: CDR1 LNHDA, CDR2 SQIVND (reference sequence). The CDR3 coding sequence is TGTGCCAGTAGTATTACAGGGGAAGTGGCCGGGGAGCTGTTTTTT. Its translation is CASSITGEVAGELFF.

The genes are TRBV28 and TRBJ1-4; D gene unclear. Trimming left V 3 bases short and J 8 bases short, with 10 bases between. Germline V CDR1 and CDR2: MDHEN, SYDVKM. This CDR3 has 13 amino acids. CDR3 sequence (DNA): TGTGCCAGCAGTTTGGGAGGGCAGGAAAAACTGTTTTTT. Amino acid sequence: CASSLGGQEKLFF.

The V gene is TRBV28, the J gene TRBJ2-5, with D possibly being TRBD2 (6 bases). The CDR3 has 15 residues. V was pared by 1 base and J by 2 bases, with 11 bases between. CDR1 is MDHEN, CDR2 SYDVKM, per germline. The CDR3 spells CASSLSGDQQETQYF. The CDR3 DNA is TGTGCCAGCAGTTTATCGGGGGACCAACAAGAGACCCAGTACTTC.

The genes are TRBV2 and TRBJ1-5; weak D call: TRBD1 (5 bases). Per germline, CDR1 SNHLY and CDR2 FYNNEI. The CDR3 contains 14 residues. With 1 base removed from V and 4 bases from J, the gap between germline ends came to 8 bases. In nucleotides, the CDR3 is TGTGCCAGCAGTGAAGGGACAACGAATCAGCCCCAGCATTTT. It specifies CASSEGTTNQPQHF.

The chain combines TRBV7-9 with TRBJ1-2, with D maybe TRBD1 (5 bases). Germline CDR1 SEHNR, CDR2 FQNEAQ (reference sequence). V was clipped by 2 bases and J by 8 bases, with 15 bases between them. This CDR3 has 14 residues. CDR3 residues: CASSLSGSAIGYTF. The CDR3 DNA sequence: TGTGCCAGCAGCTTATCAGGGTCCGCCATAGGCTACACCTTC.

This CDR3 reads CASSSQGEQYF. The CDR3 region has the DNA TGTGCCAGCAGCTCCCAGGGGGAGCAGTACTTC. V and J are TRBV28 and TRBJ2-7, with D tentatively TRBD1 (6 bases). V dropped 6 bases and J dropped 7 bases, with 10 bases sitting between them. This CDR3 region has 11 residues. Germline assignment: CDR1 MDHEN and CDR2 SYDVKM. Based on the CDR3 plus reference TRBV28 and TRBJ2-7, the full variable domain is DVKVTQSSRYLVKRTGEKVFLECVQDMDHENMFWYRQDPGLGLRLIYFSYDVKMKEKGDIPEGYSVSREKKERFSLILESASTNQTSMYLCASSSQGEQYFGPGTRLTVT.

The chain employs TRBV3-1 (or the pseudogene TRBV3-2) and TRBJ1-1; D remains ambiguous. V lost 0 bases to trimming and J lost 5 bases, with 10 bases between them. Germline V gene sequence: CDR1 LGHDT, CDR2 YNNKEL (reference sequence). The CDR3 length is 14 residues. This CDR3 is CASSQELRGTEAFF. The CDR3 DNA is TGTGCCAGCAGCCAAGAGCTCCGAGGGACTGAAGCTTTCTTT.